This T cell receptor beta chain was documented in a study of blood T cell repertoires in COVID-19 (dated by TCRdb to 2018 to 2020). Turning to the overall study: Collaborator samples came from the United States, Italy and Spain and covered acute and convalescent phases of COVID-19. The material from the prospective study consisted of cDNA or gDNA derived from T cells, B-cell-depleted T cells, or PBMCs. The repertoires were released in a freely available public database meant as a resource for research on the immune response to SARS-CoV-2. Deeply sampled blood TCRbeta repertoires from subjects exposed to, actively infected with, or recovered from COVID-19 were included in the dataset. The samples were drawn from the first 160 participants of the ongoing ImmuneRACE study and from some 1,300 subjects provided by 6 global collaborators. A de-identified subject ID, COVID-19 status, age in years and sex were almost always included in the sample metadata. Where HLA class I and class II types were available, the types were taken from metadata supplied by the sample provider, not from assay-based typing. Overall study outcomes, separate from this receptor: The quantity of clinical and demographic metadata differed by source and by participant and was supplied without curation.

The immunoSEQ Assay, a bias-controlled multiplex PCR, was used to amplify TCRbeta CDR3 regions from genomic DNA. Per the original workflow: The number of nucleated cells in each sample was estimated by amplification of reference gene primers within the assay. Sequence reads were collapsed and filtered to measure the absolute abundance of every unique TCRbeta CDR3 rearrangement. For each sample, productive Simpson clonality was calculated as the square root of Simpson's diversity index across productive rearrangements. The clones in this table, taken by TCRdb from immuneACCESS, are in-frame only. Not every clone is retained; where verified, under half of the shortfall comes from an unresolved V gene, and the cause of the rest is unknown. D and trimming come from the DNA, and the V and J calls and clone size come from that table. This sample has approximately 180,000 clones in its table, and 80% to 90% of those were observed once. Approximately 2.7% of the sample goes to the ten largest clones.

Sequences MRHNA (CDR1) and SNTAGT (CDR2) are obtained from the germline V gene. Trimming leaves V shorter by 4 bases and J shorter by 6 bases, with the junction holding 1 base beyond the gene matches. The CDR3, cysteine through phenylalanine, is 13 amino acids long. Kept here is only the CDR3 DNA, which spans 39 bases and is read in frame from base 1. As to this clone: The target of this receptor is not known. Within one base of it there is no much larger clone, and no base qualities were kept.

Collaborating institutions collected whole blood in K2EDTA tubes following their own protocols. For TCRbeta analysis, collaborator samples were shipped as frozen whole blood, as isolated PBMCs, or as DNA extracted from either sample type. Sequences were obtained from peripheral blood. The TCR originated in a man aged 40-50 years with active or convalescent COVID-19. The V and J segments used are TRBV6-4 and TRBJ2-7, with 12 central nucleotides matching TRBD2. The sequence in DNA is TGTGCCAGCAGTGCACTAGCGGGGGGCGAGCAGTACTTC. This is translated as CASSALAGGEQYF.